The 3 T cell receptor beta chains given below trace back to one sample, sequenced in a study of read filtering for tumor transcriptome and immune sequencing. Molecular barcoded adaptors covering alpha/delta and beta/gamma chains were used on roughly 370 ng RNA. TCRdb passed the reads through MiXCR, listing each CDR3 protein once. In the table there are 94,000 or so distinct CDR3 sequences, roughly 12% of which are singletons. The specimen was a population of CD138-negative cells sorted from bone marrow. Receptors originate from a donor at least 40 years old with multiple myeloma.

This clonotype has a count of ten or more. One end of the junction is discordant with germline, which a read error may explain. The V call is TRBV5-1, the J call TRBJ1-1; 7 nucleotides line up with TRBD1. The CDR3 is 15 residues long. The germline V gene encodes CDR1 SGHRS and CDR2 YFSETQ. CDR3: CASSSQDRAATEAFF. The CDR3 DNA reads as TGTGCCAGCAGCAGTCAAGACAGGGCTGCAACTGAAGCTTTCTTT.

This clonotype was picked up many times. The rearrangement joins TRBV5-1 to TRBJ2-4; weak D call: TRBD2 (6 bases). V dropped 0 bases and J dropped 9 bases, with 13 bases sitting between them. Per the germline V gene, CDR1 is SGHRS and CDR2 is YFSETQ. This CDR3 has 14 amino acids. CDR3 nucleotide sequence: TGCGCCAGCAGCTTGGGACGGACCGGGGGCATTCAGTACTTC. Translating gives CASSLGRTGGIQYF. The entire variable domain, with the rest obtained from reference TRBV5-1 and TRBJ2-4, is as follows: KAGVTQTPRYLIKTRGQQVTLSCSPISGHRSVSWYQQTPGQGLQFLFEYFSETQRNKGNFPGRFSGRQFSNSRSEMNVSTLELGDSALYLCASSLGRTGGIQYFGAGTRLSVL.

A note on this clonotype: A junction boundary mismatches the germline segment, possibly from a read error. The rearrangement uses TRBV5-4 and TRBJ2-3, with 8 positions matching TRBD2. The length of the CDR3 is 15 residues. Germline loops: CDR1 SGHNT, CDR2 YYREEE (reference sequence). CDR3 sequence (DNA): TGTGCCAGCACCTTGACTAGCGCCAACACAGATACGCAGTATTTT. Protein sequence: CASTLTSANTDTQYF.